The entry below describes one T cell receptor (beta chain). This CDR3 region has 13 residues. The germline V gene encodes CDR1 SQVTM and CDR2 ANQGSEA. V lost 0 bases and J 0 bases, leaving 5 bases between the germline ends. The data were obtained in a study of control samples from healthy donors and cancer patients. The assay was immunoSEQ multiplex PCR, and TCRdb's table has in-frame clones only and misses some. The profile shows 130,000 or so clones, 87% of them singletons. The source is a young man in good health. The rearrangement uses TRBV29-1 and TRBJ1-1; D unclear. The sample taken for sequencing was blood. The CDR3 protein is CSVEEGLNTEAFF. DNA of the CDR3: TGCAGCGTTGAAGAGGGGTTGAACACTGAAGCTTTCTTT. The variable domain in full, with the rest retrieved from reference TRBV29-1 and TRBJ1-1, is SAVISQKPSRDICQRGTSLTIQCQVDSQVTMMFWYRQQPGQSLTLIATANQGSEATYESGFVIDKFPISRPNLTFSTLTVSNMSPEDSSIYLCSVEEGLNTEAFFGQGTRLTVV.